The T cell receptor (beta chain) described here comes from a study of T cell responses to AZD1222 COVID-19 vaccine. Losses at the gene ends were 0 bases for V and 3 bases for J; bases not matched to a gene: 1. The CDR3 consists of 15 residues. Germline assignment: CDR1 MRHNA and CDR2 SNTAGT. The method was immunoSEQ multiplex PCR; TCRdb's version includes in-frame clones alone and lacks a portion of them. The table has approximately 96,000 clones, about 89% seen once. Doses given second, at about 4 or about 12 weeks, were pooled. The starting material was peripheral blood, obtained 28 days after the second AZD1222 dose. V usage is TRBV6-4 and J usage is TRBJ2-2; 7 bases line up with TRBD1. The clonotype was recovered from an adult who received the AZD1222 COVID-19 vaccine. CDR3 amino acids: CASSDSQGDTGELFF. As DNA, the CDR3 is TGTGCCAGCAGTGACTCGCAGGGGGACACCGGGGAGCTGTTTTTT.